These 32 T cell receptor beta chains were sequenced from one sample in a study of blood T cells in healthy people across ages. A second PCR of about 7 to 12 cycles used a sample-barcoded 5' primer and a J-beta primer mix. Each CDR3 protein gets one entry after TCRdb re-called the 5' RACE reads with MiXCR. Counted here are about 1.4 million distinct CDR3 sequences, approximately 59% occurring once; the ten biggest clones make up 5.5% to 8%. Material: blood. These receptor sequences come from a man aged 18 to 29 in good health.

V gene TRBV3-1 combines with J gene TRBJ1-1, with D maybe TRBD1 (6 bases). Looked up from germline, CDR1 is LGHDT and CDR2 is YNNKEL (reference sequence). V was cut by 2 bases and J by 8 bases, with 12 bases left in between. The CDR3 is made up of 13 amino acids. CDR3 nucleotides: TGTGCCAGCAGCCAATTGGGGGGGCTGGAAGCTTTCTTT. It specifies CASSQLGGLEAFF.

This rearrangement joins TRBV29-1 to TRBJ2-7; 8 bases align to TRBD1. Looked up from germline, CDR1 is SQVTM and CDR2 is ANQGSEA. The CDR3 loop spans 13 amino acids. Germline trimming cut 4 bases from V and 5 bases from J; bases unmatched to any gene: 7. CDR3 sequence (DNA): TGCAGCGTTGCCAGGACAGGGTTAGACGAGCAGTACTTC. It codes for CSVARTGLDEQYF.

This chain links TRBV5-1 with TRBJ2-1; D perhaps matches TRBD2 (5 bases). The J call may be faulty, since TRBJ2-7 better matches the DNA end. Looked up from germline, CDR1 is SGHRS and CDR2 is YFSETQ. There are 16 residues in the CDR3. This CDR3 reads CASSLYEGESYNEQYF. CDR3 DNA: TGCGCCAGCAGCTTGTACGAGGGAGAGTCCTACAATGAGCAGTACTTC.

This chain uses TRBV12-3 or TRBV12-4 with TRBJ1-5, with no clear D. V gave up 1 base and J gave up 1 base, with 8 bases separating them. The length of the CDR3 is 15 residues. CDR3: CASSLEGTSNQPQHF. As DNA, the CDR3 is TGTGCCAGCAGTTTAGAGGGCACAAGCAATCAGCCCCAGCATTTT.

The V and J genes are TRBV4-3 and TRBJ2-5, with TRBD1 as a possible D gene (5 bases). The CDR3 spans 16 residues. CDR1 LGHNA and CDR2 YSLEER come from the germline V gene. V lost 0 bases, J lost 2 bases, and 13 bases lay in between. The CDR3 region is CASSQDGTGVQETQYF. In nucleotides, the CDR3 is TGCGCCAGCAGCCAAGACGGCACAGGCGTACAAGAGACCCAGTACTTC.

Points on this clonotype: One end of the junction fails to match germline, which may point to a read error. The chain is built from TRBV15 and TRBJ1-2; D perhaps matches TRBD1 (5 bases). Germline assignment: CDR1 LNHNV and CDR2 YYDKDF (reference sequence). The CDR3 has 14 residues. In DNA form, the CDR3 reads TGTGCCACCAGTAGAGTTGGGGACGTCTATGGCTACACCTTC. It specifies CATSRVGDVYGYTF.

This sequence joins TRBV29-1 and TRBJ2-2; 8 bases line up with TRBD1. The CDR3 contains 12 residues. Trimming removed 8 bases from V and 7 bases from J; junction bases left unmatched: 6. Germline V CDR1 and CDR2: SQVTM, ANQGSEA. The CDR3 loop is CSIQGDIGELFF. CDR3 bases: TGCAGCATACAGGGGGACATCGGGGAGCTGTTTTTT.

DNA of the CDR3: TGCAGTGCTAGAGATCGGTCCCAGCTTTATGGCTACACCTTC. It encodes CSARDRSQLYGYTF. The chain combines TRBV20-1 with TRBJ1-2; unclear D gene. The CDR3 is 14 residues long. Trimming stripped 0 bases from V and 5 bases from J, with 13 bases between. Looked up from germline, CDR1 is DFQATT and CDR2 is SNEGSKA (reference sequence).

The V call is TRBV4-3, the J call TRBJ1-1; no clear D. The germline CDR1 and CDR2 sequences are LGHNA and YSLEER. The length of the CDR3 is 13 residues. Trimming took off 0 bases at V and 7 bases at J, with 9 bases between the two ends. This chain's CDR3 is CASSQDLAVEAFF. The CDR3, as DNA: TGCGCCAGCAGCCAAGATCTGGCAGTTGAAGCTTTCTTT.

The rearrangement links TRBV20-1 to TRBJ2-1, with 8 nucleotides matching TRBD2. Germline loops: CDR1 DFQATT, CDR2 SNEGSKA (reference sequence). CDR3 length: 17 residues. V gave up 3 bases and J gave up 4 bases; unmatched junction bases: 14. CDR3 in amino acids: CSARGDLAGPTYNEQFF. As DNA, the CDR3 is TGCAGTGCTAGGGGAGATCTAGCGGGTCCAACTTACAATGAGCAGTTCTTC.

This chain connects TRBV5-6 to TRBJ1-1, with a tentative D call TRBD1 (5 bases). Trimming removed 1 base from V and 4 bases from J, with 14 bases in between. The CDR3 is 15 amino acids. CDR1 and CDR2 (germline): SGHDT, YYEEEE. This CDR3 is CASSLLGFGGTEAFF. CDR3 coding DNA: TGTGCCAGCAGCTTGCTCGGCTTTGGGGGCACTGAAGCTTTCTTT.

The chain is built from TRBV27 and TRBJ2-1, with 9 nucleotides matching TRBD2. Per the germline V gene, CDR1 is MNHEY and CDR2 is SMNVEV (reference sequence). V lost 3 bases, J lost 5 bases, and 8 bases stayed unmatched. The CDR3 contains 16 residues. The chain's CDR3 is CASSFFFAGGDNEQFF. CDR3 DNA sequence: TGTGCCAGCAGTTTCTTCTTCGCGGGGGGGGACAATGAGCAGTTCTTC.

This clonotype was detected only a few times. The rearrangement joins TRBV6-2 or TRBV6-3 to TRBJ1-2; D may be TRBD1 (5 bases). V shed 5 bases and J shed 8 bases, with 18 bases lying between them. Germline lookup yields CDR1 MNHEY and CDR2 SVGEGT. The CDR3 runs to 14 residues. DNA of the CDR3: TGTGCCAGCAGTATCGGACACCGTATGCGCGGCTACACCTTC. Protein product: CASSIGHRMRGYTF.

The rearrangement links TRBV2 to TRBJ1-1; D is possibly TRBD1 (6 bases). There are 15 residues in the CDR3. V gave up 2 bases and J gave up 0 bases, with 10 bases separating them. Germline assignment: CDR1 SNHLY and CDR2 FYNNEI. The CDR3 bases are TGTGCCAGCAGTGAACAGCCAGGGGTGAACACTGAAGCTTTCTTT. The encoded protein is CASSEQPGVNTEAFF.

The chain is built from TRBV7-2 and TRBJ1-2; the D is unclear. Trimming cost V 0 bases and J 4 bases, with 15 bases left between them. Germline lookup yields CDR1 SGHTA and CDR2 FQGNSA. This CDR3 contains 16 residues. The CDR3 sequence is CASSLAREVRFYGYTF. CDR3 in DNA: TGTGCCAGCAGCTTAGCGCGTGAGGTCAGGTTCTATGGCTACACCTTC.

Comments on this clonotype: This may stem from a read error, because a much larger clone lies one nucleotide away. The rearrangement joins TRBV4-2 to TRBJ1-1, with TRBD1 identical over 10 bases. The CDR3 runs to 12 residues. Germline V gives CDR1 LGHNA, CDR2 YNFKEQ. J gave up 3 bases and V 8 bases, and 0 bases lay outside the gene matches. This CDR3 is CASGQGDTEAFF. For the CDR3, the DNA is TGTGCCAGCGGACAGGGGGACACTGAAGCTTTCTTT.

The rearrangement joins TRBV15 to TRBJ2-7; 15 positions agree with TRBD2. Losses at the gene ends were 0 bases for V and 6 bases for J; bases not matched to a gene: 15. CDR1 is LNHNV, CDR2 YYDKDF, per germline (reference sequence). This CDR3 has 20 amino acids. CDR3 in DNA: TGTGCCACCAGCAGAGATCTTTTGTTGCGGACTAGCGGGAGGGCCGGCGAGCAGTACTTC. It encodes CATSRDLLLRTSGRAGEQYF. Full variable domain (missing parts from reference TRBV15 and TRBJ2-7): DAMVIQNPRYQVTQFGKPVTLSCSQTLNHNVMYWYQQKSSQAPKLLFHYYDKDFNNEADTPDNFQSRRPNTSFCFLDIRSPGLGDTAMYLCATSRDLLLRTSGRAGEQYFGPGTRLTVT.

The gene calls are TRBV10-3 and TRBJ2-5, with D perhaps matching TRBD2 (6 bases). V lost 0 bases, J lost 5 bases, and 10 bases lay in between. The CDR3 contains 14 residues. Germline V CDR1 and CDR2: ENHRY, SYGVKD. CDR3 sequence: CAISESGLDETQYF. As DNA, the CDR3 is TGTGCCATCAGTGAGTCGGGACTCGACGAGACCCAGTACTTC.

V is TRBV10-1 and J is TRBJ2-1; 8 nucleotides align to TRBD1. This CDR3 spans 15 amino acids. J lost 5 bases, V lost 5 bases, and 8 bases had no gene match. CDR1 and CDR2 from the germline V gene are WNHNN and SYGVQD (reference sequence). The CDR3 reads CASSYQGAYDNEQFF. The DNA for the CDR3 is TGCGCCAGCAGTTATCAGGGGGCGTACGACAATGAGCAGTTCTTC.

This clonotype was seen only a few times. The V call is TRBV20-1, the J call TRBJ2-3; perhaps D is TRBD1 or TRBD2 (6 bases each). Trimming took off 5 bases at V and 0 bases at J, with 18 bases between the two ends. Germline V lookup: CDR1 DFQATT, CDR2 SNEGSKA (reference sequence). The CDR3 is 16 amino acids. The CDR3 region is CSAPWGDIPSTDTQYF. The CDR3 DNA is TGCAGTGCTCCTTGGGGGGACATACCTAGCACAGATACGCAGTATTTT.

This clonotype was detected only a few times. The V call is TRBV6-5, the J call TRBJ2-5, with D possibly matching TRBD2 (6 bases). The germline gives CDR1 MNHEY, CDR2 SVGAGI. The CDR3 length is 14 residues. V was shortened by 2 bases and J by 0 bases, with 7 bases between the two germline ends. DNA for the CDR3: TGTGCCAGCAGTTACGGACTAAACCAAGAGACCCAGTACTTC. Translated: CASSYGLNQETQYF.

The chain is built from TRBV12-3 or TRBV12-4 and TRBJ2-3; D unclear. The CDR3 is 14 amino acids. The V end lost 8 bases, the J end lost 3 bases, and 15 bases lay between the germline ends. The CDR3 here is CASLGRIVTDTQYF. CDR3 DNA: TGTGCCAGCCTAGGAAGGATCGTAACAGATACGCAGTATTTT.

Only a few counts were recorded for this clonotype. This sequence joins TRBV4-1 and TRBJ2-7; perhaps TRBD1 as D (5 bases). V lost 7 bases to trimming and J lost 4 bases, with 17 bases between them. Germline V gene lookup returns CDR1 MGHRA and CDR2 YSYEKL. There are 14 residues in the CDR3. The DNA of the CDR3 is TGCGCCAGCAACCACCCCGGACAAACTTACGAGCAGTACTTC. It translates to CASNHPGQTYEQYF.

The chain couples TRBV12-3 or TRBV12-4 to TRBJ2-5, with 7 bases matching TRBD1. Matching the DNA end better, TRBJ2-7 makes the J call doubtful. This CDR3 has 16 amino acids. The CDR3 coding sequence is TGTGCCAGCAGTTTATCACCTGGACAGGAAAAATACGAGCAGTACTTC. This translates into CASSLSPGQEKYEQYF.

The CDR3 DNA is TGCAGCGTTGGTATATTGACAGGCAGGGGGTCCGGGGAGCTGTTTTTT. Translated, it gives CSVGILTGRGSGELFF. V gene TRBV29-1 combines with J gene TRBJ2-2, with 7 bases identical to TRBD1. This CDR3 spans 16 amino acids. The V gene end was trimmed by 4 bases and the J gene end by 6 bases; junction bases not matched to a gene: 14. Germline V gene data show CDR1 as SQVTM and CDR2 as ANQGSEA.

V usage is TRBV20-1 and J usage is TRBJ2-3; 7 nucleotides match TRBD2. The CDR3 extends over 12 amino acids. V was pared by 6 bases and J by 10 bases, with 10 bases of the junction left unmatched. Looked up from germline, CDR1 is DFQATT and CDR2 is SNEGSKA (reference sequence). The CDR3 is CSAKAAGVAQYF. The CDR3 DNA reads TGCAGTGCCAAGGCGGCGGGAGTCGCGCAGTATTTT.

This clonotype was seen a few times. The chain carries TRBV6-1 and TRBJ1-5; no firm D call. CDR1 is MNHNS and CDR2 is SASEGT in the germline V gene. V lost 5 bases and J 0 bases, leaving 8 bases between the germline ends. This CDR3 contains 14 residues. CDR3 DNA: TGTGCCAGCAGTCAAGGCTTTAGCAATCAGCCCCAGCATTTT. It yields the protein CASSQGFSNQPQHF.

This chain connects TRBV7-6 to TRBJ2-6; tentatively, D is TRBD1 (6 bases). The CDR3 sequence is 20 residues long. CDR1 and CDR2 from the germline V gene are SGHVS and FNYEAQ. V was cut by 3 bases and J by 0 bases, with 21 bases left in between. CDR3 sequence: CASSLIGVTADSSGANVLTF. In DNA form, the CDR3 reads TGTGCCAGCAGCTTGATTGGAGTTACGGCGGACAGCTCTGGGGCCAACGTCCTGACTTTC.

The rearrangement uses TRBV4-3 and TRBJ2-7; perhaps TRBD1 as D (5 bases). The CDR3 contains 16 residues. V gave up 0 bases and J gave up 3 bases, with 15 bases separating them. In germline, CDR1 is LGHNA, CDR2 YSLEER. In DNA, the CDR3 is TGCGCCAGCAGCCAAGATCAGGGTTATACCTTCTACGAGCAGTACTTC. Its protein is CASSQDQGYTFYEQYF.

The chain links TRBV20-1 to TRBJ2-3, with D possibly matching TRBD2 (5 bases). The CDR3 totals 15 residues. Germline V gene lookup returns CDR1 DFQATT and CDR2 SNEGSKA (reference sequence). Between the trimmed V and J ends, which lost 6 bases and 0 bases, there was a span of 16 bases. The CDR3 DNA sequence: TGCAGTGCCCAAATCGGGGTCGGTAGCACAGATACGCAGTATTTT. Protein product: CSAQIGVGSTDTQYF.

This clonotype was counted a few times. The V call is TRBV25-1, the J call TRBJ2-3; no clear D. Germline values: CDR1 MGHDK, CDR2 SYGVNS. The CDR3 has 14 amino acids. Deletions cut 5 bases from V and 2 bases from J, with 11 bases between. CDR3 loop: CASSNRASTDTQYF. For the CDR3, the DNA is TGTGCCAGCAGTAACCGGGCTTCCACAGATACGCAGTATTTT. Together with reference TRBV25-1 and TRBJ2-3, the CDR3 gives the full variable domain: EADIYQTPRYLVIGTGKKITLECSQTMGHDKMYWYQQDPGMELHLIHYSYGVNSTEKGDLSSESTVSRIRTEHFPLTLESARPSHTSQYLCASSNRASTDTQYFGPGTRLTVL.

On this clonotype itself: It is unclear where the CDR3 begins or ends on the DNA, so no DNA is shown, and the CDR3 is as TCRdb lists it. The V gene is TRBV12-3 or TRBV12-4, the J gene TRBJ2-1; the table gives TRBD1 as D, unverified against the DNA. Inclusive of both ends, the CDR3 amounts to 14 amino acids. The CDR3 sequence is CASSFGTGSPPGFF.